The 13 T cell receptor beta chains reported below all come from one sample, sequenced in a study of shared clonotypes between healthy human individuals. Assay: immunoSEQ multiplex PCR; the TCRdb copy retains only in-frame clones and omits some. The repertoire holds around 500,000 clones, with 70% to 80% as singletons. The sequencing sample was made of PBMCs. The receptor set was obtained from a woman aged 40 to 49 in good health. Some clones in this sample may be carry-over from other donors' samples.

In the case of this clone: This likely came from a read error, as a far larger clone is one base away. The identical CDR3 is also encoded by other nucleotide sequences in the sample. The chain employs TRBV12-5 and TRBJ1-1; possibly TRBD1 for D (5 bases). Germline CDR1 is LGHNT and CDR2 is FRNRAP. The CDR3 is 12 amino acids. The CDR3 nucleotides are TGCGCTAGTGGCTACGACAGATCTGAAGCTTTCTTT. Translating gives CASGYDRSEAFF.

The V and J genes are TRBV10-1 and TRBJ2-1; maybe TRBD2 (5 bases). Trimming shortened V by 6 bases and J by 10 bases, and 16 bases separated the two germline ends. The CDR3 loop spans 13 amino acids. Germline-derived CDR1 and CDR2 are WNHNN and SYGVQD (reference sequence). CDR3 sequence reads: CASSEGGLREQFF. The DNA of the CDR3 is TGCGCCAGCAGCGAGGGCGGGTTGCGGGAGCAGTTCTTC.

J is TRBJ2-7 and V is TRBV7-9; TRBD1 matches 9 bases. Germline trimming cut 2 bases from V and 7 bases from J; bases unmatched to any gene: 6. The CDR3 is made up of 14 amino acids. In germline, CDR1 is SEHNR, CDR2 FQNEAQ (reference sequence). In DNA form, the CDR3 reads TGTGCCAGCAGCTTAAATGACAGGGGGGGTGAGCAGTACTTC. Protein sequence: CASSLNDRGGEQYF.

A note on this clone: Additional DNA sequences in this sample encode the identical CDR3. The chain employs TRBV5-1 and TRBJ2-7; D possibly uses TRBD1 or TRBD2 (5 bases each). The V end was cut by 2 bases, the J end by 3 bases, with 9 bases between. Germline V gives CDR1 SGHRS, CDR2 YFSETQ. The CDR3 is made up of 13 amino acids. The DNA of the CDR3 is TGCGCCAGCAGCTTACGAGGGGACTACGAGCAGTACTTC. It is translated as CASSLRGDYEQYF.

This rearrangement joins TRBV21-1 to TRBJ2-5; the table names TRBD2, a call not compared with the DNA. TRBV21-1 is a recognized pseudogene. CDR3 size: 15 residues. The CDR3 DNA reads as TGTGCCAGCAGCAAAGAGCGGGGGCTGGGGGAGACCCAGTACTTC. Protein sequence: CASSKERGLGETQYF.

This clone showed up just once. The sample has other DNA sequences that encode this CDR3 too. V gene TRBV7-8 combines with J gene TRBJ1-1; 7 nucleotides line up with TRBD1. The V gene's germline CDR1 is SGHVS and CDR2 FQNEAQ. V dropped 3 bases and J dropped 1; count of bases not matched to a gene: 2. This CDR3 is 14 amino acids long. The CDR3 is CASSLSGGNTEAFF. The DNA for the CDR3 is TGTGCCAGCAGCTTGTCAGGGGGGAACACTGAAGCTTTCTTT.

The rearrangement uses TRBV10-2 and TRBJ2-1; 10 nucleotides align to TRBD2. The junction had 9 bases not matched to a gene; V was cut back by 7 bases and J by 6 bases. CDR1 WSHSY and CDR2 SAAADI come from the germline V gene. The CDR3 loop spans 15 amino acids. In DNA form, the CDR3 reads TGCGCCAGCATCACAGCGGGAGGGCTAGGCAATGAGCAGTTCTTC. Residues: CASITAGGLGNEQFF.

V is TRBV7-3 and J is TRBJ2-2, with D unclear. Germline CDR1 reads SGHTA; CDR2 reads FQGTGA. This CDR3 has 16 amino acids. V lost 4 bases, J lost 6 bases, and 18 bases lay in between. CDR3 sequence (DNA): TGTGCCAGCAGCTACCCCGGCGCCTCTCCTCCCGGGGAGCTGTTTTTT. Translated: CASSYPGASPPGELFF.

The rearrangement links TRBV9 to TRBJ1-5, with a weak D call TRBD1 (5 bases). The CDR3 runs to 19 residues. CDR1 SGDLS and CDR2 YYNGEE come from the germline V gene. Trimming left V 5 bases short and J 0 bases short, with 24 bases between. CDR3 bases: TGTGCCAGCAGACTAGAGGGACCGAGGATAACAAATAGCAATCAGCCCCAGCATTTT. Its protein is CASRLEGPRITNSNQPQHF.

This clone was recorded once. V usage is TRBV11-2 and J usage is TRBJ1-4; no reliable D call. This CDR3 is built from 11 residues. Trimming took off 4 bases at V and 8 bases at J, with 5 bases between the two ends. The germline V gene has CDR1 SGHAT and CDR2 FQNNGV. CDR3 sequence (DNA): TGTGCCAGCAGCTCATACGAAAAACTGTTTTTT. As protein: CASSSYEKLFF. Looking up the rest from reference TRBV11-2 and TRBJ1-4 gives the full variable domain: EAGVAQSPRYKIIEKRQSVAFWCNPISGHATLYWYQQILGQGPKLLIQFQNNGVVDDSQLPKDRFSAERLKGVDSTLKIQPAKLEDSAVYLCASSSYEKLFFGSGTQLSVL.

The J gene is TRBJ2-3, the V gene TRBV4-2, with TRBD2 matching 15 bases. This CDR3 has 17 amino acids. After removal of 3 bases from V and 2 bases from J, the junction contained 3 bases not matched to a gene. Germline loops: CDR1 LGHNA, CDR2 YNFKEQ. The CDR3 loop reads CASSHGLAGGFTDTQYF. CDR3 nucleotides: TGTGCCAGCAGCCACGGACTAGCGGGAGGGTTCACAGATACGCAGTATTTT.

The rearrangement uses TRBV29-1 and TRBJ1-2; weak D call: TRBD1 (5 bases). V lost 7 bases, J lost 3 bases, and 12 bases lay in between. Germline CDR1 is SQVTM and CDR2 is ANQGSEA. The CDR3 totals 12 residues. The CDR3 protein is CSGQTGDYGYTF. In DNA form, the CDR3 reads TGCAGCGGCCAGACGGGGGACTATGGCTACACCTTC. Using reference TRBV29-1 and TRBJ1-2 for the parts outside the CDR3, the full variable domain is SAVISQKPSRDICQRGTSLTIQCQVDSQVTMMFWYRQQPGQSLTLIATANQGSEATYESGFVIDKFPISRPNLTFSTLTVSNMSPEDSSIYLCSGQTGDYGYTFGSGTRLTVV.

V and J are TRBV19 and TRBJ2-3; D gene unclear. CDR3 size: 16 residues. Trimming removed 3 bases from V and 2 bases from J, with 15 bases in between. From germline, CDR1 is LNHDA and CDR2 SQIVND (reference sequence). CDR3 sequence: CASSIRALEVTDTQYF. DNA of the CDR3: TGTGCCAGTAGTATCAGAGCCCTAGAGGTCACAGATACGCAGTATTTT.